This T cell receptor beta chain was captured by sequencing in a study of blood T cell repertoires in COVID-19. Study-level background: Sites across the United States, Italy and Spain contributed samples from acute and convalescent COVID-19. The analysed material was cDNA or gDNA that came from T cells, B-cell-depleted T cells, or PBMCs.

Produced via immunoSEQ multiplex PCR; TCRdb's table is partial and in-frame only. The sample includes approximately 140,000 clones, more than 75% of them seen just once. This CDR3 is 13 amino acids long. Per germline, CDR1 SEHNR and CDR2 FQNEAQ (reference sequence). V dropped 4 bases and J dropped 4 bases, with 8 bases sitting between them. This sequence originates from a man aged 55 to 70 with active or convalescent COVID-19. The sequenced sample consisted of peripheral blood. This chain connects TRBV7-9 to TRBJ1-5; tentative D call: TRBD1 (6 bases). The CDR3 loop reads CASSSQGNQPQHF. The CDR3 region has the DNA TGTGCCAGCAGCTCTCAGGGGAATCAGCCCCAGCATTTT. Full variable domain (outside the CDR3, taken from reference TRBV7-9 and TRBJ1-5): DTGVSQNPRHKITKRGQNVTFRCDPISEHNRLYWYRQTLGQGPEFLTYFQNEAQLEKSRLLSDRFSAERPKGSFSTLEIQRTEQGDSAMYLCASSSQGNQPQHFGDGTRLSIL.